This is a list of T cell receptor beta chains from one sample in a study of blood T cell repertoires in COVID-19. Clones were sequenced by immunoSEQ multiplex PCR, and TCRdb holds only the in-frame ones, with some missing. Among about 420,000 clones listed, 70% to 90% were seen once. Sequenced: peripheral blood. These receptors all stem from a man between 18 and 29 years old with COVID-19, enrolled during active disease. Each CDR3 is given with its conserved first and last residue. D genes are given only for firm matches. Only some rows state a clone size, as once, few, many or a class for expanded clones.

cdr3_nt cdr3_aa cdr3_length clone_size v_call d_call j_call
TGTGCCAGCTCACCTGGACTAGCGATAACCGGGGAGCTGTTTTTT CASSPGLAITGELFF 15 once TRBV18 TRBD2 TRBJ2-2
TGTGCCAGCAGTCTCAGGGGGGCATATAATTCACCCCTCCACTTT CASSLRGAYNSPLHF 15 once TRBV14 TRBD1 TRBJ1-6
TGCAGCGCTGGACTGCTACGAGGGAATGAGCAGTTCTTC CSAGLLRGNEQFF 13 - TRBV29-1 - TRBJ2-1
TGCGCCAGCAGCCAAGATAACACAGAAAACACTGAAGCTTTCTTT CASSQDNTENTEAFF 15 - TRBV4-1 - TRBJ1-1
TGTGCCACCAGTGAATATCCGAGCGGGAGGGCTGGGAATGAGCAGTTCTTC CATSEYPSGRAGNEQFF 17 once TRBV24-1 TRBD2 TRBJ2-1
TGTGCCAGCAGCCAAGGGGGGGGGCTTGAGCAGTTCTTC CASSQGGGLEQFF 13 - TRBV14 - TRBJ2-1
TGTGCCTGGAGTGACCAACGGGATCAGCCCCAGCATTTT CAWSDQRDQPQHF 13 - TRBV30 - TRBJ1-5
TGTGCCAGCAGCGTAGGGACAGGGGAAGGTCAGCCCCAGCATTTT CASSVGTGEGQPQHF 15 - TRBV9 TRBD1 TRBJ1-5
TGTGCCAGTAGTACGGGAGCCGATACGCAGTATTTT CASSTGADTQYF 12 - TRBV19 - TRBJ2-3
TGTGCCAGCAGCTTCACCGCGAACTACGAGCAGTACTTC CASSFTANYEQYF 13 once TRBV5-6 - TRBJ2-7
TGTGCCACCAGCAGAGTGGTCCGGGACTACCAAGAGACCCAGTACTTC CATSRVVRDYQETQYF 16 few TRBV15 - TRBJ2-5
TGCGCCAGCAGCCGGGATGGAGCGGGATGGGAGCAGTTCTTC CASSRDGAGWEQFF 14 - TRBV10-2 TRBD2 TRBJ2-1
TGTGCCAGCAGCGAGAGCGGGAGTGATACGCAGTATTTT CASSESGSDTQYF 13 - TRBV9 TRBD2 TRBJ2-3
TGTGCCATCAGCGACACTAGCGGGAGCTCCTACGAGCAGTACTTC CAISDTSGSSYEQYF 15 - TRBV10-3 TRBD2 TRBJ2-7
TGTGCCACCAGCCCTGAGACTAGGTCCTACAATGAGCAGTTCTTC CATSPETRSYNEQFF 15 - TRBV15 - TRBJ2-1
TGTGCCACGGGAGGGCGTGCAGATACGCAGTATTTT CATGGRADTQYF 12 - TRBV6-5 TRBD2 TRBJ2-3
TGTGCTAGTGGCCCCTCAGGGAACACTGAAGCTTTCTTT CASGPSGNTEAFF 13 - TRBV12-5 - TRBJ1-1
TGTGCCAGCAGCTTAGGAGTTAAAGACAGGGGTCCCGAGCAGTACTTC CASSLGVKDRGPEQYF 16 - TRBV13 TRBD1 TRBJ2-7
TGTGCCAGCAGCTACGACGGGACTAGCGGGATGGGAGGGGAGCTGTTTTTT CASSYDGTSGMGGELFF 17 - TRBV5-4 TRBD2 TRBJ2-2
TGTGCCAGCAGCCAAGAGTCCGGCATGAGGTTC CASSQESGMRF 11 - TRBV3-1/TRBV3-2 - TRBJ2-7
TGTGCCAGCAGCCAAGTGTTAGGGACAGGGGATTCACCCCTCCACTTT CASSQVLGTGDSPLHF 16 - TRBV4-2 TRBD1 TRBJ1-6
TGTGCCTGGAGCAGTCCGGAGGCCTCCTACGAGCAGTACTTC CAWSSPEASYEQYF 14 - TRBV30 - TRBJ2-7
TGTGCCAGCAGCCCGGACGGAGGGGTGGGTCAGCCCCAGCATTTT CASSPDGGVGQPQHF 15 few TRBV5-4 - TRBJ1-5
TGTGCCAGCAGCCCATGGACAGGGGGGACCGGGGAGCTGTTTTTT CASSPWTGGTGELFF 15 - TRBV7-9 TRBD1 TRBJ2-2
TGTGCCAGCAGTCTAGACGGGGGGTCGGCGTTCTTC CASSLDGGSAFF 12 - TRBV11-2 TRBD2 TRBJ2-1
TGTGCCGGAAAGCCGGGACAGGGGTCCTACGAGCAGTACTTC CAGKPGQGSYEQYF 14 - TRBV2 TRBD1 TRBJ2-7
TGTGCCAGCCGAAAGACAGAGAACTATGGCTACACCTTC CASRKTENYGYTF 13 - TRBV25-1 - TRBJ1-2
TGTGCCAGCAGCCAAGATTTAGGTAGCGGGAATTACGAGCAGTACTTC CASSQDLGSGNYEQYF 16 few TRBV4-2 TRBD2 TRBJ2-7
TGTGCCAGCAGCCAACAGGGGGCGCTAAGCTATGGCTACACCTTC CASSQQGALSYGYTF 15 - TRBV3-1/TRBV3-2 TRBD1 TRBJ1-2
TGTGCCAGTGGGGACAGGACTACATATGGCTACACCTTC CASGDRTTYGYTF 13 - TRBV19 TRBD1 TRBJ1-2
TGTGCCAGCAGTGATTCCCGACAGACACCCACCTACGAGCAGTACTTC CASSDSRQTPTYEQYF 16 once TRBV25-1 - TRBJ2-7
TGTGCCAGCAGTTTCCTCGACAATGAGCAGTTCTTC CASSFLDNEQFF 12 - TRBV12-3/TRBV12-4 - TRBJ2-1
TGTGCCAGCAAATCGGACAGTTCTGGAAACACCATATATTTT CASKSDSSGNTIYF 14 - TRBV6-4 - TRBJ1-3
TGTGCCAGCAGCCGCGGTAGCTCCTACAATGAGCAGTTCTTC CASSRGSSYNEQFF 14 - TRBV9 - TRBJ2-1
TGTGCCAGTAGTTCTTGGACAGGGACCTCCTACGAGCAGTACTTC CASSSWTGTSYEQYF 15 - TRBV19 TRBD1 TRBJ2-7
TGTGCCAGCACCGGGACAGGGGGAGGCTACACCTTC CASTGTGGGYTF 12 once TRBV2 TRBD1 TRBJ1-2
TGTGCCAGCAGTAAGACAGGGGTAGGAAACACCATATATTTT CASSKTGVGNTIYF 14 - TRBV6-6 TRBD1 TRBJ1-3
TGTGCCAGCAGCCCCCCCCCGGGACAGCAACGGGCAGATACGCAGTATTTT CASSPPPGQQRADTQYF 17 once TRBV11-2 TRBD1 TRBJ2-3
TGTGCCAGCAGCTATATCTACCCCGGGACTAGCAGCACAGATACGCAGTATTTT CASSYIYPGTSSTDTQYF 18 - TRBV7-6 TRBD2 TRBJ2-3
TGCGCCAGCAGCCAAGACAGGGGTGGAGGCTATGGCTACACCTTC CASSQDRGGGYGYTF 15 - TRBV4-1 - TRBJ1-2
TGCAGCGCGCGAGAACAGTCCCACTATGGCTACACCTTC CSAREQSHYGYTF 13 - TRBV29-1 - TRBJ1-2
TGTGCCAGCAGTCGGACTGTTCAGAATGAGCAGTTCTTC CASSRTVQNEQFF 13 - TRBV12-3/TRBV12-4 - TRBJ2-1
TGTGCCAGCAGCACCCACCCGAGGGGGACAGGGTACTACGAGCAGTACTTC CASSTHPRGTGYYEQYF 17 - TRBV21-1 - TRBJ2-7
TGCGCCAGCAGCTTGGATGGGACAGGGGCCTACGAGCAGTACTTC CASSLDGTGAYEQYF 15 few TRBV5-1 TRBD1 TRBJ2-7
TGTGCCAGCAGCCCCCTCGGTCCAGCGGGGGTGAGGGAGACCCAGTACTTC CASSPLGPAGVRETQYF 17 - TRBV7-8 TRBD2 TRBJ2-5
TGCGCCAGCAGTGAGATGACCCGAGGACAGCCCCAGCATTTT CASSEMTRGQPQHF 14 - TRBV10-1 - TRBJ1-5
TGTGCCAGCAGTTATACGGGGAGAGGTGGAAACACCATATATTTT CASSYTGRGGNTIYF 15 - TRBV6-5 - TRBJ1-3
TGTGCCAGCAGCTTGAGGGACAGCAATTCACCCCTCCACTTT CASSLRDSNSPLHF 14 few TRBV5-8 TRBD1 TRBJ1-6
TGTGCCAGCACGGACAGGGTCGGCGCCGAGCAGTACTTC CASTDRVGAEQYF 13 - TRBV7-9 TRBD1 TRBJ2-7
TGTGCCAGCTCACCACGACAGGCCATAGCCAAAAACATTCAGTACTTC CASSPRQAIAKNIQYF 16 - TRBV18 - TRBJ2-4
TGCAGCCTAGCCTACAATGAGCAGTTCTTC CSLAYNEQFF 10 - TRBV20-1 - TRBJ2-1
TGCGCCAGCAGCACGGGACTCCTACAAGAGACCCAGTACTTC CASSTGLLQETQYF 14 - TRBV5-1 - TRBJ2-5
TGTGCCAGCAGTTTAAGAGGGGGCTCCGGGGGCCAAACCTACGAGCAGTACTTC CASSLRGGSGGQTYEQYF 18 - TRBV27 - TRBJ2-7
TGTGCCAGCAGTCCCGAAGGGGGTGGCTACACCTTC CASSPEGGGYTF 12 - TRBV12-3/TRBV12-4 - TRBJ1-2
TGTGCCACCAGTGACCCCGGACAGGGTGAGACCCAGTACTTC CATSDPGQGETQYF 14 - TRBV24-1 TRBD1 TRBJ2-5
TGTGCCAGCAGCCATTTCCTGGGGGGGCGAAATTCACCCCTCCACTTT CASSHFLGGRNSPLHF 16 - TRBV3-1/TRBV3-2 - TRBJ1-6
TGTGCCAGCCTCTCCGTCCGGACTAGCGACCACAATGAGCAGTTCTTC CASLSVRTSDHNEQFF 16 - TRBV7-9 TRBD2 TRBJ2-1
TGTGCCAGCAGTGAAGGGGGCCCCTCTAATTCACCCCTCCACTTT CASSEGGPSNSPLHF 15 - TRBV6-1 - TRBJ1-6